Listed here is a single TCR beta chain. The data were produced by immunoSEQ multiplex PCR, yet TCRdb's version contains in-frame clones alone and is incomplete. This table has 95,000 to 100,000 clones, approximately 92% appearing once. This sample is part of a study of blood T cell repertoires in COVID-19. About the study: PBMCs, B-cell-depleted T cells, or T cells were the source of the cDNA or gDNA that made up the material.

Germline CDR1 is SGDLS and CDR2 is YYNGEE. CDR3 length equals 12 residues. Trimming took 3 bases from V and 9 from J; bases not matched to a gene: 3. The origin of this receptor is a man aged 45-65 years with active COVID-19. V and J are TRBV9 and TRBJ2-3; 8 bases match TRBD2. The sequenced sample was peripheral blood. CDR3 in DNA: TGTGCCAGCAGCGAAAGCGGGAGAACGCAGTATTTT. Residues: CASSESGRTQYF.